These 21 T cell receptor beta chains were sequenced from one sample in a study of blood T cell repertoires in COVID-19. The protocol was immunoSEQ multiplex PCR, while the TCRdb copy is restricted to in-frame clones and leaves out a portion. The sample gives 290,000 or so clones, 85% to 90% of which show up once; over 1% is in the top ten. The sequencing input was peripheral blood. The source of these receptors is a man aged 65 to 85 with acute or convalescent COVID-19.

J is TRBJ2-3 and V is TRBV19; 16 positions agree with TRBD2. The length of the CDR3 is 18 residues. After removal of 4 bases from V and 3 bases from J, the junction contained 7 bases not matched to a gene. Germline V lookup: CDR1 LNHDA, CDR2 SQIVND (reference sequence). Written as DNA, the CDR3 is TGTGCCAGTAGTAGGCTCGGGACTAGCGGGAGGGCAACAGATACGCAGTATTTT. Translation: CASSRLGTSGRATDTQYF.

The chain recombines TRBV5-1 with TRBJ2-3; D might be TRBD2 (6 bases). The CDR3 loop spans 15 amino acids. With 0 bases removed from V and 1 base from J, the gap between germline ends came to 9 bases. Germline V CDR1 and CDR2: SGHRS, YFSETQ. As DNA, the CDR3 is TGCGCCAGCAGCTTGGAAATAGCGGGCACAGATACGCAGTATTTT. Translation: CASSLEIAGTDTQYF.

The chain recombines TRBV6-5 with TRBJ1-5; D gene unclear. Trimming removed 7 bases from V and 6 bases from J, with 16 bases in between. The germline gives CDR1 MNHEY, CDR2 SVGAGI. This CDR3 contains 14 residues. DNA for the CDR3: TGTGCCAGCAACTCAAGGCAGGTCGGTCAGCCCCAGCATTTT. Protein sequence: CASNSRQVGQPQHF.

This clone was counted only a few times. The same CDR3 arises from other DNA sequences in this sample as well. The chain is built from TRBV7-3 and TRBJ1-2, with 8 bases matching TRBD1. The junction had 0 bases not matched to a gene; V was cut back by 2 bases and J by 4 bases. Germline V lookup: CDR1 SGHTA, CDR2 FQGTGA. This CDR3 contains 13 residues. DNA for the CDR3: TGTGCCAGCAGCTTAGGACAGGGCTATGGCTACACCTTC. Protein: CASSLGQGYGYTF.

There are a few counts of this clone. This specimen includes other DNA sequences encoding the same CDR3. J is TRBJ2-7 and V is TRBV9, with 10 bases that match TRBD1. The germline CDR1 and CDR2 sequences are SGDLS and YYNGEE. The CDR3 sequence is 16 residues long. V lost 0 bases and J lost 1; bases outside the gene matches: 4. CDR3 bases: TGTGCCAGCAGCGTAGGCTCGGGACAGGGGTCCTACGAGCAGTACTTC. It is translated as CASSVGSGQGSYEQYF.

CDR3 region: CASSLTGVGETQYF. The CDR3 nucleotides read TGTGCCAGCAGCCTGACAGGGGTCGGCGAGACCCAGTACTTC. V usage is TRBV2 and J usage is TRBJ2-5, with 8 positions matching TRBD1. This CDR3 has 14 residues. Losses at the gene ends were 6 bases for V and 5 bases for J; bases not matched to a gene: 8. Germline values: CDR1 SNHLY, CDR2 FYNNEI.

V and J are TRBV9 and TRBJ2-3; 11 bases are shared with TRBD2. Germline values: CDR1 SGDLS, CDR2 YYNGEE. V lost 4 bases, J lost 3 bases, and 16 bases stayed unmatched. This CDR3 has 19 amino acids. CDR3 residues: CASSPRGWFSGGATDTQYF. The CDR3 bases are TGTGCCAGCAGCCCCCGGGGTTGGTTTAGCGGGGGGGCGACAGATACGCAGTATTTT.

The chain is built from TRBV6-6 and TRBJ1-1; tentative D call: TRBD1 (5 bases). CDR3 length equals 15 residues. Germline CDR1 is MNHNY and CDR2 is SVGAGI (reference sequence). Trimming removed 1 base from V and 1 base from J, with 10 bases in between. The CDR3 sequence is CASSYLLGGNTEAFF. The CDR3 DNA is TGTGCCAGCAGTTACTTATTGGGGGGGAACACTGAAGCTTTCTTT.

The rearrangement joins TRBV28 to TRBJ1-2, with 8 positions matching TRBD1. CDR1 MDHEN and CDR2 SYDVKM come from the germline V gene. Trimming at V came to 6 bases and at J to 4 bases, leaving 16 bases not matched to a gene. The CDR3 totals 17 residues. CDR3 region: CASSPTGTGRLGYGYTF. CDR3 sequence (DNA): TGTGCCAGCAGCCCAACCGGGACAGGACGGTTAGGCTATGGCTACACCTTC.

The V gene is TRBV9, the J gene TRBJ1-1; D gene ambiguous. Germline lookup yields CDR1 SGDLS and CDR2 YYNGEE. This CDR3 region has 13 residues. V was clipped by 3 bases and J by 5 bases, with 11 bases between them. The CDR3 sequence is CASSGAGGTEAFF. Written as DNA, the CDR3 is TGTGCCAGCAGCGGAGCGGGAGGAACTGAAGCTTTCTTT.

The gene calls are TRBV28 and TRBJ2-3, with 11 bases matching TRBD2. V shed 6 bases and J 0 bases; nucleotides not matched to a gene: 2. The length of the CDR3 is 15 residues. The germline CDR1 and CDR2 sequences are MDHEN and SYDVKM. DNA for the CDR3: TGTGCCAGCAGCCGACTAGCGGGGAGCACAGATACGCAGTATTTT. Translating gives CASSRLAGSTDTQYF.

The DNA of the CDR3 is TGTGCCAGCAGCTTGGGGGACAGTGATAAAGCTTTCTTT. This gives the protein CASSLGDSDKAFF. The genes are TRBV5-6 and TRBJ1-1; 7 bases align to TRBD1. CDR3 length: 13 residues. The germline CDR1 and CDR2 sequences are SGHDT and YYEEEE. Trimming at V came to 0 bases and at J to 9 bases, leaving 5 bases not matched to a gene.

The chain has TRBV3-1 (or the pseudogene TRBV3-2) and TRBJ1-6; TRBD1 is a possible D gene (6 bases). Trimming took 4 bases from V and 9 from J, leaving 10 bases between them. The CDR3 is made up of 13 amino acids. Germline V gene lookup returns CDR1 LGHDT and CDR2 YNNKEL (reference sequence). The CDR3 DNA follows: TGTGCCAGCAGCCCAAGGGGGGGTTCACCCCTCCACTTT. This encodes CASSPRGGSPLHF.

The rearrangement joins TRBV9 to TRBJ2-1; the D gene is possibly TRBD2 (5 bases). The CDR3 length is 16 residues. The V end lost 0 bases, the J end lost 0 bases, and 10 bases lay between the germline ends. CDR1 and CDR2 (germline): SGDLS, YYNGEE. CDR3 DNA: TGTGCCAGCAGCGTAGAAGCGAGCGGCTCCTACAATGAGCAGTTCTTC. This translates into CASSVEASGSYNEQFF.

The chain links TRBV7-3 to TRBJ2-1, with TRBD2 identical over 14 bases. V shed 5 bases, J shed 5 bases, and the junction held 11 bases outside the gene matches. CDR1 is SGHTA and CDR2 is FQGTGA in the germline V gene. This CDR3 comprises 18 residues. This CDR3 reads CASSPTSGGASIHNEQFF. Written as DNA, the CDR3 is TGTGCCAGCAGCCCGACTAGCGGGGGGGCCTCGATCCACAATGAGCAGTTCTTC.

Of note for this clone: Other DNA sequences in this sample translate to the same CDR3. V is TRBV9 and J is TRBJ1-1; a possible D gene is TRBD1 (5 bases). The CDR3 extends over 13 amino acids. V was pared by 4 bases and J by 5 bases, with 12 bases between. Germline V gene data show CDR1 as SGDLS and CDR2 as YYNGEE. Here the CDR3 DNA reads TGTGCCAGCAGCCCCGGGGGGAGGACTGAAGCTTTCTTT. This gives the protein CASSPGGRTEAFF.

The chain uses TRBV19 and TRBJ1-2; D remains unclear. Germline V lookup: CDR1 LNHDA, CDR2 SQIVND (reference sequence). With 3 bases removed from V and 4 bases from J, the gap between germline ends came to 15 bases. The length of the CDR3 is 15 residues. CDR3 amino acids: CASSIHATTTYGYTF. The CDR3 DNA sequence: TGTGCCAGTAGTATTCATGCGACGACAACCTATGGCTACACCTTC.

This chain connects TRBV5-4 to TRBJ1-4; D may be TRBD1 (6 bases). The V gene lost 2 bases and the J gene lost 8 bases, with 16 bases spanning the gap. In germline, CDR1 is SGHNT, CDR2 YYREEE (reference sequence). This CDR3 is built from 15 residues. As DNA, the CDR3 is TGTGCCAGCAGCTTAAGGGGGGGGGCCGGGGAAAAACTGTTTTTT. As protein: CASSLRGGAGEKLFF.

This clone was detected only once. The chain links TRBV2 to TRBJ1-1, with a tentative D call TRBD1 (6 bases). V was pared by 7 bases and J by 0 bases, with 15 bases between. Germline-derived CDR1 and CDR2 are SNHLY and FYNNEI. This CDR3 region has 15 residues. The CDR3 bases are TGTGCCAGCACTACCCAACAGGGATTGAACACTGAAGCTTTCTTT. Encoded protein: CASTTQQGLNTEAFF.

A few counts support this clone. V and J are TRBV7-2 and TRBJ1-2, with D perhaps TRBD1 (6 bases). V lost 4 bases, J lost 7 bases, and 13 bases lay in between. Looked up from germline, CDR1 is SGHTA and CDR2 is FQGNSA. CDR3 length: 13 amino acids. The CDR3 region is CASSSAGVRGYTF. The CDR3, as DNA: TGTGCCAGCAGCTCTGCAGGGGTCCGTGGCTACACCTTC.

The chain recombines TRBV28 with TRBJ1-5, with 8 bases matching TRBD1. CDR1 and CDR2 from the germline V gene are MDHEN and SYDVKM. Losses at the gene ends were 8 bases for V and 4 bases for J; bases not matched to a gene: 10. This CDR3 has 15 residues. CDR3 bases: TGTGCCAGCTTATCCTGGGGACAGGCGAATCAGCCCCAGCATTTT. This sequence encodes CASLSWGQANQPQHF.